Listed here is a single T cell receptor beta chain. This entry is derived from a study of blood T cell repertoires in COVID-19. CDR1 and CDR2 (germline): MNHEY, SMNVEV (reference sequence). The junction had 16 bases not matched to a gene; V was cut back by 5 bases and J by 6 bases. The CDR3 has 19 residues. Per the original data handling: How many nucleated cells were present was estimated from reference gene primer amplification. TCRdb's copy holds only in-frame clones and misses some; the assay was immunoSEQ multiplex PCR. D and trimming come from the DNA, and the V and J calls and clone size come from that table. The sample has under 250,000 clones, 70% to 85% seen once.

The clonotype originates from a man in his sixties who had recovered from COVID-19. The sample comprised PBMCs or T cells enriched from blood (not recorded which). The chain combines TRBV27 with TRBJ2-1, with 13 bases identical to TRBD2. The CDR3 DNA is TGTGCCAGCAGTAACCCGGGACTAGCGGGGACCGGTTCTGGCAATGAGCAGTTCTTC. Translating gives CASSNPGLAGTGSGNEQFF.